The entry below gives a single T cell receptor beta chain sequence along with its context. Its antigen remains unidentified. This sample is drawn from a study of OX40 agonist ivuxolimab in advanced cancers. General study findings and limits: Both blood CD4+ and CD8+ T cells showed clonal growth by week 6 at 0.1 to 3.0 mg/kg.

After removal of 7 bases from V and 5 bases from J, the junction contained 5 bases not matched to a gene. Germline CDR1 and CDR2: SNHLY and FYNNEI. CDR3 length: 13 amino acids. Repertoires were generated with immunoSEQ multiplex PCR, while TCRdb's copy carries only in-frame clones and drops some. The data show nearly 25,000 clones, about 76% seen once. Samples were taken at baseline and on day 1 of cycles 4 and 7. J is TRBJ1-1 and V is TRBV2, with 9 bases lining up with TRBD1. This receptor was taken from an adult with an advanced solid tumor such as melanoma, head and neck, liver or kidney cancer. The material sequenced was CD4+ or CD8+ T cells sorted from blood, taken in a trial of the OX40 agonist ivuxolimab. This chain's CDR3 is CASKGTGLTEAFF. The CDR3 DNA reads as TGTGCCAGCAAGGGGACAGGGCTAACTGAAGCTTTCTTT.